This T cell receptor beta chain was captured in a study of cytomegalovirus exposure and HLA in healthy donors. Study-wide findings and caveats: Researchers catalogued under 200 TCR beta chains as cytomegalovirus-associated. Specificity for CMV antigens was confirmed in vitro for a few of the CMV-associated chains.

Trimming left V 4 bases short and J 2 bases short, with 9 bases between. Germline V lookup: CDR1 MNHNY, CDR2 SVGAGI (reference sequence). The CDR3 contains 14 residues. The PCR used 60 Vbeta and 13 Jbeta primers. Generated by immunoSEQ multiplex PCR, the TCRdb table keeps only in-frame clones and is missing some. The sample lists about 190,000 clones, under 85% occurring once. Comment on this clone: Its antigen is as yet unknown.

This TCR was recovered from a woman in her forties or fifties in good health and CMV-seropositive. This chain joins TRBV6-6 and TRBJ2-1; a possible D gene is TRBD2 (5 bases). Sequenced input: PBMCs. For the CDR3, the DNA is TGTGCCAGCAGTTTCGGCGGGCCCTACAATGAGCAGTTCTTC. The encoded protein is CASSFGGPYNEQFF.